These 20 T cell receptor beta chains share one sample of origin, sequenced in a study of T cells after yellow fever vaccination. Via MiXCR, TCRdb re-called the 5' RACE reads, giving one row per CDR3 protein. The data hold approximately 350,000 distinct CDR3 sequences, with 11% observed a single time. Source: PBMCs, taken on the day of the first yellow fever vaccination. Receptors were obtained from a man aged 18 to 35 who received the YFV17D yellow fever vaccine.

V and J are TRBV12-3 or TRBV12-4 and TRBJ2-1; 9 nucleotides align to TRBD1. Trimming took 5 bases from V and 6 from J; bases not matched to a gene: 11. There are 16 residues in the CDR3. CDR3 region: CASSTPRDRVGNEQFF. For the CDR3, the DNA is TGTGCCAGCAGTACCCCCCGGGACAGGGTCGGCAATGAGCAGTTCTTC.

This clonotype was observed a handful of times. This chain links TRBV19 with TRBJ2-1; tentative D call: TRBD1 (6 bases). The germline gives CDR1 LNHDA, CDR2 SQIVND (reference sequence). The CDR3 has 15 amino acids. Trimming removed 6 bases at V and 5 bases at J, with 17 bases between. This CDR3 reads CASRRTAKVDNEQFF. CDR3 in DNA: TGTGCCAGTAGAAGGACAGCCAAAGTTGACAATGAGCAGTTCTTC.

The chain links TRBV20-1 to TRBJ1-4, with D unclear. This CDR3 has 15 amino acids. The V gene's germline CDR1 is DFQATT and CDR2 SNEGSKA (reference sequence). Between the trimmed V and J ends, which lost 5 bases and 7 bases, there was a span of 20 bases. The CDR3 protein is CSAWTAAESFEKLFF. The DNA for the CDR3 is TGCAGTGCTTGGACGGCTGCAGAGTCCTTTGAAAAACTGTTTTTT.

This clonotype was seen only a few times. The chain joins TRBV7-9 to TRBJ2-1, with a tentative D call TRBD2 (6 bases). Germline-derived CDR1 and CDR2 are SEHNR and FQNEAQ (reference sequence). The CDR3 consists of 13 residues. V shed 3 bases and J shed 15 bases, with 18 bases lying between them. The CDR3 nucleotides are TGTGCCAGCAGCTTGGGGGGACTCGGCAACCCGTTCTTC. This codes for CASSLGGLGNPFF.

This clonotype was picked up a small number of times. The chain carries TRBV7-2 and TRBJ2-3; no firm D call. Germline V lookup: CDR1 SGHTA, CDR2 FQGNSA. Trimming removed 3 bases at V and 6 bases at J, with 10 bases between. The CDR3 loop spans 13 amino acids. The CDR3 sequence is CASSFGRMDTQYF. The CDR3 nucleotides read TGTGCCAGCAGCTTCGGGCGGATGGATACGCAGTATTTT.

The V call is TRBV5-1, the J call TRBJ2-2; D is ambiguous. There are 11 residues in the CDR3. V lost 3 bases to trimming and J lost 6 bases, with 3 bases between them. Germline V gene lookup returns CDR1 SGHRS and CDR2 YFSETQ. The CDR3 loop is CASSWSGELFF. The CDR3 DNA follows: TGCGCCAGCAGCTGGTCCGGGGAGCTGTTTTTT.

The gene calls are TRBV20-1 and TRBJ1-1, with a weak D call TRBD1 (6 bases). This CDR3 has 14 residues. Deletions cut 0 bases from V and 0 bases from J, with 8 bases between. Germline lookup yields CDR1 DFQATT and CDR2 SNEGSKA (reference sequence). In nucleotides, the CDR3 is TGCAGTGCTAGAGAGGGACACTTGAACACTGAAGCTTTCTTT. This codes for CSAREGHLNTEAFF.

This clonotype was counted a few times. The chain couples TRBV13 to TRBJ2-3; a possible D gene is TRBD2 (5 bases). Trimming removed 5 bases at V and 6 bases at J, with 21 bases between. CDR1 PRHDT and CDR2 FYEKMQ come from the germline V gene (reference sequence). The CDR3 runs 16 residues. Written as DNA, the CDR3 is TGTGCCAGCAGCCCCAACGCTCCCGGACTGGCCGATACGCAGTATTTT. This codes for CASSPNAPGLADTQYF. Full variable domain (outside the CDR3, taken from reference TRBV13 and TRBJ2-3): AAGVIQSPRHLIKEKRETATLKCYPIPRHDTVYWYQQGPGQDPQFLISFYEKMQSDKGSIPDRFSAQQFSDYHSELNMSSLELGDSALYFCASSPNAPGLADTQYFGPGTRLTVL.

This clonotype was counted only a few times. This chain joins TRBV7-9 and TRBJ1-2, with 7 bases matching TRBD1. Germline loops: CDR1 SEHNR, CDR2 FQNEAQ (reference sequence). There are 17 residues in the CDR3. V lost 4 bases, J lost 2 bases, and 13 bases stayed unmatched. The CDR3 loop is CASSSFFRQGWNYGYTF. The CDR3 region has the DNA TGTGCCAGCAGCTCTTTCTTTAGACAGGGATGGAACTATGGCTACACCTTC.

This clonotype was found many times. This sequence joins TRBV7-2 and TRBJ2-4, with a possible D match to TRBD2 (5 bases). Germline CDR1 SGHTA, CDR2 FQGNSA. Deletions cut 5 bases from V and 6 bases from J, with 11 bases between. CDR3 size: 13 residues. The CDR3 protein is CASSPEDGNIQYF. In DNA form, the CDR3 reads TGTGCCAGCAGCCCGGAGGACGGAAACATTCAGTACTTC.

V and J are TRBV20-1 and TRBJ2-1; 14 bases match TRBD2. The CDR3 is 14 residues long. J gave up 5 bases and V 7 bases, and 4 bases lay outside the gene matches. Germline V gene data show CDR1 as DFQATT and CDR2 as SNEGSKA (reference sequence). The CDR3 sequence: CSGRLAGGDNEQFF. CDR3 in DNA: TGCAGTGGCCGACTAGCGGGGGGGGACAATGAGCAGTTCTTC.

The chain combines TRBV3-1 with TRBJ2-3, with 8 bases fitting TRBD2. CDR1 and CDR2 (germline): LGHDT, YNNKEL (reference sequence). This CDR3 contains 17 residues. V shed 4 bases, J shed 4 bases, and the junction held 13 bases outside the gene matches. The CDR3 here is CASSPGRGLTDPDTQYF. The CDR3, as DNA: TGTGCCAGCAGCCCCGGGAGGGGCCTGACAGACCCAGATACGCAGTATTTT.

This clonotype has only a few counts. The chain joins TRBV4-3 to TRBJ2-1; perhaps D is TRBD1 or TRBD2 (6 bases each). The CDR3 spans 16 residues. Trimming pared 4 bases from V and 4 bases from J, leaving 17 bases between. Germline values: CDR1 LGHNA, CDR2 YSLEER. The CDR3 loop reads CASSRRGGGLYNEQFF. CDR3 DNA sequence: TGCGCCAGCAGCCGAAGAGGAGGGGGACTTTACAATGAGCAGTTCTTC.

This clonotype was seen a handful of times. This chain uses TRBV6-2 or TRBV6-3 with TRBJ2-1, with 9 bases fitting TRBD1. CDR1 and CDR2 from the germline V gene are MNHEY and SVGEGT. V was clipped by 6 bases and J by 5 bases; unmatched bases: 2. The CDR3 is 13 amino acids. This chain's CDR3 is CASRRTGDNEQFF. The CDR3 bases are TGTGCCAGCAGGAGGACAGGGGACAATGAGCAGTTCTTC.

This clonotype was found a few times. V and J are TRBV10-3 and TRBJ2-6, with 11 bases that match TRBD1. The CDR3 length is 16 residues. V gave up 10 bases and J gave up 0 bases; unmatched junction bases: 5. The V gene's germline CDR1 is ENHRY and CDR2 SYGVKD. CDR3 in DNA: TGTGCCACCAGGGACAGGGGGGACTCTGGGGCCAACGTCCTGACTTTC. It translates to CATRDRGDSGANVLTF.

This clonotype was detected many times. The J gene is TRBJ1-3, the V gene TRBV28; D unclear. Deletions cut 6 bases from V and 4 bases from J, with 7 bases between. From germline, CDR1 is MDHEN and CDR2 SYDVKM. This CDR3 region has 12 residues. The CDR3: CASSFPGNTIYF. The CDR3 region has the DNA TGTGCCAGCAGCTTTCCAGGAAACACCATATATTTT.

This clonotype appeared a few times. This chain joins TRBV9 and TRBJ2-5, with a possible D match to TRBD2 (7 bases). The CDR3 runs 15 residues. From germline, CDR1 is SGDLS and CDR2 YYNGEE. Trimming took off 0 bases at V and 5 bases at J, with 14 bases between the two ends. CDR3 coding DNA: TGTGCCAGCAGCGTAGCTCGCGGGGGCCGGGAGACCCAGTACTTC. This codes for CASSVARGGRETQYF.

This chain connects TRBV10-3 to TRBJ1-1; possible D gene TRBD1, 5 bases. This CDR3 spans 14 amino acids. CDR1 is ENHRY and CDR2 is SYGVKD in the germline V gene. The ends were cut back, 5 bases at V and 4 bases at J, with 14 bases in the middle. The CDR3 sequence is CAISPAGGVTEAFF. CDR3 DNA: TGTGCCATCAGTCCAGCCGGGGGTGTCACTGAAGCTTTCTTT.

The rearrangement uses TRBV7-2 and TRBJ1-2; D ambiguous. Germline V CDR1 and CDR2: SGHTA, FQGNSA. The CDR3 is made up of 12 amino acids. The V gene lost 0 bases and the J gene lost 8 bases, with 7 bases spanning the gap. DNA of the CDR3: TGTGCCAGCAGCTTAGCTGTCGAAGGCTACACCTTC. Translating gives CASSLAVEGYTF.

This clonotype was counted only a few times. This chain links TRBV20-1 with TRBJ1-3; D remains ambiguous. Looked up from germline, CDR1 is DFQATT and CDR2 is SNEGSKA (reference sequence). CDR3 length: 13 amino acids. V lost 3 bases, J lost 7 bases, and 13 bases lay in between. CDR3 in DNA: TGCAGTGCTAGCCTCCGGGGAGAGAACACCATATATTTT. Its protein is CSASLRGENTIYF.